A single sample gave rise to the 28 T cell receptor beta chains below, sequenced in a study of graft-versus-host responses after intestinal transplantation. Some clones are missing from TCRdb's copy, which holds only in-frame ones; the method was immunoSEQ multiplex PCR. The sample includes fewer than 50,000 clones, 90% to 95% of them seen just once. The sample in question was PBMCs, obtained 524 days after transplant. The receptors derive from a human patient who received an intestinal transplant, so some T cells may come from the graft donor.

The chain links TRBV19 to TRBJ2-7, with TRBD2 identical over 10 bases. This CDR3 region has 16 residues. Trimming cost V 5 bases and J 3 bases; bases outside gene matches: 10. The germline V gene encodes CDR1 LNHDA and CDR2 SQIVND (reference sequence). CDR3 sequence (DNA): TGTGCCAGTAGTCCCCGGCTAGCGGGAGTCGGCTACGAGCAGTACTTC. Amino acid sequence: CASSPRLAGVGYEQYF.

The chain recombines TRBV7-9 with TRBJ2-1; D may be TRBD2 (6 bases). The ends were cut back, 3 bases at V and 6 bases at J, with 9 bases in the middle. CDR3 length: 13 residues. Germline CDR1 reads SEHNR; CDR2 reads FQNEAQ (reference sequence). CDR3 residues: CASSFWRGNEQFF. CDR3 DNA: TGTGCCAGCAGCTTCTGGCGGGGCAATGAGCAGTTCTTC.

This chain connects TRBV29-1 to TRBJ2-2; no clear D. Trimming stripped 3 bases from V and 6 bases from J, with 11 bases between. This CDR3 has 13 amino acids. Germline V gene data show CDR1 as SQVTM and CDR2 as ANQGSEA. The CDR3, as DNA: TGCAGCGTTGACCCAGAGGCCTCCGGGGAGCTGTTTTTT. Its translation: CSVDPEASGELFF.

The V call is TRBV9, the J call TRBJ1-3, with D possibly TRBD1 on 6 matching bases. Trimming cost V 0 bases and J 1 base, with 14 bases left between them. This CDR3 spans 17 amino acids. CDR1 and CDR2 from the germline V gene are SGDLS and YYNGEE. This CDR3 reads CASSVEGTLGSGNTIYF. For the CDR3, the DNA is TGTGCCAGCAGCGTAGAGGGGACATTGGGATCTGGAAACACCATATATTTT.

This sequence joins TRBV18 and TRBJ2-7, with 7 positions matching TRBD2. The CDR3 sequence is 15 residues long. Germline V gene data show CDR1 as KGHSH and CDR2 as LQKENI. V was pared by 0 bases and J by 3 bases, with 5 bases of the junction left unmatched. The CDR3 loop reads CASSPPSTGGYEQYF. As DNA, the CDR3 is TGTGCCAGCTCACCACCATCGACGGGAGGCTACGAGCAGTACTTC.

Only a few counts were recorded for this clone. The J gene is TRBJ2-7, the V gene TRBV9; 13 nucleotides agree with TRBD2. This CDR3 spans 16 amino acids. Germline loops: CDR1 SGDLS, CDR2 YYNGEE. The J segment lost 6 bases and the V segment lost 4 bases, leaving 10 bases of the junction unmatched. The CDR3 loop reads CASSPRTSGRGAEQYF. DNA of the CDR3: TGTGCCAGCAGCCCTAGGACTAGCGGGAGAGGGGCCGAGCAGTACTTC.

This chain uses TRBV9 with TRBJ1-2; 9 bases line up with TRBD1. Germline CDR1 reads SGDLS; CDR2 reads YYNGEE. The CDR3 extends over 14 amino acids. The V segment lost 4 bases and the J segment 8 bases; nucleotides outside the gene matches: 9. The CDR3 DNA reads as TGTGCCAGCAGCCGACAGGGGGTAACGGGGGGCTACACCTTC. This translates into CASSRQGVTGGYTF.

The J gene is TRBJ2-7, the V gene TRBV27, with 7 positions matching TRBD2. Per the germline V gene, CDR1 is MNHEY and CDR2 is SMNVEV (reference sequence). This CDR3 region has 19 residues. The ends lost 1 base at V and 7 bases at J; junction bases unmatched: 22. CDR3 sequence reads: CASSLYSLPSGVAKKEQYF. In DNA form, the CDR3 reads TGTGCCAGCAGTTTATATTCCCTCCCTAGCGGAGTCGCCAAGAAGGAGCAGTACTTC.

As to this clone: At one of its ends the junction is not consistent with the germline gene, which may arise from a read error. The V gene is TRBV7-7, the J gene TRBJ2-5; the D gene is possibly TRBD2 (5 bases). Germline CDR1 SSHAT, CDR2 FNYEAQ (reference sequence). The CDR3 extends over 15 amino acids. CDR3 DNA sequence: TGTGCTAGCAGCTTAGCGAGGTCTGCCCAAGAGACCCAGTACTTC. Amino acid sequence: CASSLARSAQETQYF. The variable domain in full, completed from reference TRBV7-7 and TRBJ2-5, reads GAGVSQSPRYKVTKRGQDVTLRCDPISSHATLYWYQQALGQGPEFLTYFNYEAQPDKSGLPSDRFSAERPEGSISTLTIQRTEQRDSAMYRCASSLARSAQETQYFGPGTRLLVL.

This rearrangement joins TRBV6-6 to TRBJ1-1; 10 positions match TRBD1. V gave up 2 bases and J gave up 1 base; unmatched junction bases: 1. Germline CDR1 MNHNY, CDR2 SVGAGI (reference sequence). The CDR3 totals 15 residues. The CDR3 coding sequence is TGTGCCAGCAGTTACGGACAGGGGGGGAACACTGAAGCTTTCTTT. Translating it yields CASSYGQGGNTEAFF.

This chain links TRBV6-5 with TRBJ2-1, with 10 bases matching TRBD1. This CDR3 spans 15 amino acids. Per the germline V gene, CDR1 is MNHEY and CDR2 is SVGAGI. With 4 bases clipped from V and 9 bases from J, the junction kept 9 bases outside the gene matches. CDR3 sequence: CASSSRDRGLGEQFF. The CDR3 DNA sequence: TGTGCCAGCAGTTCCCGGGACAGGGGCCTTGGTGAGCAGTTCTTC.

With respect to this clone: Sequence at one end of the junction differs from germline and may be a read error. This chain joins TRBV28 and TRBJ2-7; 8 positions agree with TRBD1. The CDR3 sequence is 12 residues long. CDR1 and CDR2 from the germline V gene are MDHEN and SYDVKM. The CDR3 DNA reads TGTGCCAGCAGTTCGACAGGGGTCACCCTATTATTC. Translation: CASSSTGVTLLF.

DNA for the CDR3: TGTGCCAGTAGTATAGGGGACAGGGGAGCGGAAAGCTCCTACAATGAGCAGTTCTTC. Its protein is CASSIGDRGAESSYNEQFF. V is TRBV19 and J is TRBJ2-1; the match to TRBD1 covers 10 bases. Germline V gene data show CDR1 as LNHDA and CDR2 as SQIVND (reference sequence). V shed 1 base, J shed 0 bases, and the junction held 9 bases outside the gene matches. The CDR3 loop spans 19 amino acids.

This clone was seen just once. The V and J genes are TRBV9 and TRBJ2-1; D remains ambiguous. V was pared by 2 bases and J by 6 bases, with 6 bases between. In germline, CDR1 is SGDLS, CDR2 YYNGEE. There are 12 residues in the CDR3. CDR3 nucleotide sequence: TGTGCCAGCAGCGTCTCCCGCAATGAGCAGTTCTTC. Translating it yields CASSVSRNEQFF.

The V call is TRBV7-9, the J call TRBJ2-5, with D possibly matching TRBD1 (5 bases). The V end was cut by 6 bases, the J end by 2 bases, with 13 bases between. Germline-derived CDR1 and CDR2 are SEHNR and FQNEAQ (reference sequence). The CDR3 extends over 14 amino acids. The CDR3 sequence is CASRLAGQQETQYF. CDR3 DNA sequence: TGTGCCAGCAGACTCGCCGGACAACAAGAGACCCAGTACTTC. Looking up the rest from reference TRBV7-9 and TRBJ2-5 gives the full variable domain: DTGVSQNPRHKITKRGQNVTFRCDPISEHNRLYWYRQTLGQGPEFLTYFQNEAQLEKSRLLSDRFSAERPKGSFSTLEIQRTEQGDSAMYLCASRLAGQQETQYFGPGTRLLVL.

The chain carries TRBV30 and TRBJ2-5; D is possibly TRBD1 (6 bases). The CDR3 has 15 amino acids. Germline CDR1 is GTSNPN and CDR2 is SVGIG (reference sequence). Trimming left V 1 base short and J 4 bases short, with 16 bases between. The CDR3 reads CAWSATPGALETQYF. CDR3 sequence (DNA): TGTGCCTGGAGTGCGACGCCAGGGGCGTTAGAGACCCAGTACTTC.

CDR3 sequence: CASSQDRDPKNIQYF. The CDR3 nucleotides are TGTGCCAGCAGTCAGGACAGGGACCCCAAAAACATTCAGTACTTC. This chain joins TRBV6-4 and TRBJ2-4; 8 bases line up with TRBD1. CDR1 MRHNA and CDR2 SNTAGT come from the germline V gene. This CDR3 is built from 15 residues. V trimming: 5 bases; J trimming: 2 bases; junction bases outside the gene matches: 5.

This chain links TRBV7-2 with TRBJ2-7, with D unresolved. Trimming shortened V by 1 base and J by 4 bases, and 5 bases separated the two germline ends. CDR1 SGHTA and CDR2 FQGNSA come from the germline V gene. This CDR3 has 12 amino acids. The CDR3 region has the DNA TGTGCCAGCAGCTTAGTGGAATACGAGCAGTACTTC. Protein product: CASSLVEYEQYF. The complete variable domain, with remaining parts taken from reference TRBV7-2 and TRBJ2-7, reads GAGVSQSPSNKVTEKGKDVELRCDPISGHTALYWYRQSLGQGLEFLIYFQGNSAPDKSGLPSDRFSAERTGGSVSTLTIQRTQQEDSAVYLCASSLVEYEQYFGPGTRLTVT.

This clone was detected only once. The chain couples TRBV7-2 to TRBJ1-2; unclear D gene. V was trimmed by 0 bases and J by 4 bases, leaving 6 bases between them. Germline V gene sequence: CDR1 SGHTA, CDR2 FQGNSA. There are 13 residues in the CDR3. The CDR3 DNA is TGTGCCAGCAGCTTAGCAGGCTTCTATGGCTACACCTTC. It translates to CASSLAGFYGYTF.

The chain recombines TRBV7-8 with TRBJ1-1; D is undetermined. V lost 0 bases and J 9 bases, leaving 5 bases between the germline ends. Germline V gene lookup returns CDR1 SGHVS and CDR2 FQNEAQ. This CDR3 has 11 residues. The CDR3 sequence: CASSLAGKAFF. The DNA of the CDR3 is TGTGCCAGCAGCTTAGCCGGAAAAGCTTTCTTT.

The chain carries TRBV19 and TRBJ2-3; D gene ambiguous. Germline-derived CDR1 and CDR2 are LNHDA and SQIVND (reference sequence). This CDR3 has 11 residues. The V end lost 6 bases, the J end lost 6 bases, and 7 bases lay between the germline ends. CDR3: CASSLSDTQYF. In nucleotides, the CDR3 is TGTGCCAGTAGCCTGTCGGATACGCAGTATTTT.

This rearrangement joins TRBV27 to TRBJ2-7; TRBD2 matches at 8 bases. CDR1 and CDR2 from the germline V gene are MNHEY and SMNVEV (reference sequence). The CDR3 is 17 residues long. V gave up 2 bases and J gave up 3 bases; unmatched junction bases: 12. The CDR3 DNA reads as TGTGCCAGCAGTTTAAGTAGCGGGATAGCCTACGGCTACGAGCAGTACTTC. Translating it yields CASSLSSGIAYGYEQYF.

V usage is TRBV5-4 and J usage is TRBJ2-5; no clear D gene. The CDR3 contains 14 residues. Germline lookup yields CDR1 SGHNT and CDR2 YYREEE (reference sequence). V was trimmed by 0 bases and J by 1 base, leaving 7 bases between them. The CDR3 sequence is CASSLERVQETQYF. CDR3 nucleotides: TGTGCCAGCAGCTTGGAGAGAGTCCAAGAGACCCAGTACTTC.

V is TRBV18 and J is TRBJ1-1; D unresolved. The CDR3 covers 14 residues. Per the germline V gene, CDR1 is KGHSH and CDR2 is LQKENI. The V gene lost 1 base and the J gene lost 0 bases, with 6 bases spanning the gap. CDR3 sequence (DNA): TGTGCCAGCTCACCACGGACCATGAACACTGAAGCTTTCTTT. Amino acids: CASSPRTMNTEAFF.

The chain recombines TRBV11-3 with TRBJ2-3; no reliable D call. V was cut by 5 bases and J by 4 bases, with 10 bases left in between. Germline V gives CDR1 SGHNT, CDR2 YENEEA. The CDR3 has 13 amino acids. The CDR3 sequence is CASSRRNPDTQYF. The CDR3, as DNA: TGTGCCAGCAGCCGAAGGAATCCAGATACGCAGTATTTT.

This chain's CDR3 is CSVALAIRTDTQYF. The CDR3 DNA follows: TGCAGCGTTGCACTAGCCATTCGGACAGATACGCAGTATTTT. The chain combines TRBV29-1 with TRBJ2-3, with TRBD2 as a possible D gene (6 bases). Per the germline V gene, CDR1 is SQVTM and CDR2 is ANQGSEA. CDR3 length equals 14 residues. Between the trimmed V and J ends, which lost 4 bases and 3 bases, there was a span of 14 bases.

The V gene is TRBV28, the J gene TRBJ2-1; no clear D gene. This CDR3 comprises 15 residues. Trimming took off 3 bases at V and 1 base at J, with 10 bases between the two ends. Germline CDR1 MDHEN, CDR2 SYDVKM. The CDR3 DNA is TGTGCCAGCAGTTTGGTTGGGCCGTCCTACAATGAGCAGTTCTTC. As protein: CASSLVGPSYNEQFF. Supplemented by reference TRBV28 and TRBJ2-1, the full variable domain reads DVKVTQSSRYLVKRTGEKVFLECVQDMDHENMFWYRQDPGLGLRLIYFSYDVKMKEKGDIPEGYSVSREKKERFSLILESASTNQTSMYLCASSLVGPSYNEQFFGPGTRLTVL.

J is TRBJ2-1 and V is TRBV10-3, with TRBD1 identical over 9 bases. Losses at the gene ends were 6 bases for V and 5 bases for J; bases not matched to a gene: 5. The germline V gene encodes CDR1 ENHRY and CDR2 SYGVKD. The CDR3 runs to 14 residues. Here the CDR3 reads CAISAGTGNNEQFF. In DNA, the CDR3 is TGTGCCATCAGCGCTGGGACAGGGAACAATGAGCAGTTCTTC.